This TCR beta chain was obtained from a study of long-term antiretroviral therapy in people with HIV (dated by TCRdb to 2021 to 2024). With regard to the full study: The earliest samples were collected about a decade before the 2015 WHO recommendation for immediate ART, when ART was typically delayed until CD4 counts fell. No cross-contamination during QIAcube processing was shown when test extractions of a monoclonal T-cell line were performed alongside approximately 32 polyclonal samples. The cohort contributed fewer than 200 cryopreserved PBMC samples from about 33 adults with confirmed HIV infection, collected serially over a mean of approximately 6 years (range 1-12). A retrospective serial study tested whether ART initiation and durable HIV suppression were associated with changes in peripheral blood TRB repertoire composition and diversity. Among the roughly 30 participants with HIV, around 10 were female. General study outcomes and caveats: Because pre-ART samples had limited cell numbers, unsorted PBMC were profiled rather than sorted CD4+ and CD8+ T cells. Expanded TRB clones identified before ART initiation dominated the repertoire across all time points, though the dominance fluctuated and decreased in many PLHIV after ART. ART initiation was associated with a significant increase in TRB diversity, but diversity stayed significantly below transplant donor controls even after long-term ART. Samples dated from 2004 to 2017, and the ART regimens used may be less effective than current ones. Inferences about post-ART repertoire changes were limited because no data were available on ART adherence, viral resistance or therapy changes. Limited PBMC availability meant only the TCR beta chain was sequenced, without alpha chain pairing. HIV repertoires had narrower CDR3 length ranges than controls, and the network structure suggested an antigen-experienced repertoire that shifted only slightly toward naive after ART.

Turning to this clone: The specificity of this receptor is unknown. No base-level quality is on record; no much larger clone is a single base apart.

Between the V and J ends, shortened by 6 bases and 0 bases respectively, the junction contains 3 bases. Reading the germline V gene gives CDR1 MNHEY and CDR2 SVGAGI. The CDR3 measures 11 amino acids from cysteine to phenylalanine. The only DNA kept is the CDR3, 33 bases in frame from the first base. Participants were included only if at least one PBMC sample before ART initiation and at least two post-ART samples were available. Treatment was received in the United States of America by all participants with HIV. Before DNA extraction, cryopreserved samples of 1-10 million PBMC were thawed and washed. At the time of the earliest PBMC sample, participants with HIV were aged between roughly 20 and 60 years. PBMC samples from each participant spanned 1-4 timepoints before ART initiation and 2-8 timepoints after ART initiation, with a median of 7 samples. Serial HIV viral load, CD4+ T-cell count, ART history and demographic data were obtained for every participant. Genomic DNA was extracted from unsorted PBMC with a Qiagen kit on a QIAcube, processed in batches of 12 samples.

Sequencing of the TRB variable region was done with the immunoSEQ hsTCRB v3.0 assay at survey level resolution. TRB sequencing targeted a depth of about 35,000-50,000 T-cell genomes per sample. TRB libraries were pooled and sequenced on an Illumina MiSeq using a v3 150-cycle kit. On the authors' methods: Repertoire analysis was run in R within a reproducible Nextflow workflow that covered QC, data transformation and analysis. Custom analyses were implemented in LymphoSeq2, an R package for AIRR-Seq data exploration. Several samples that yielded fewer than 5000 total TRB sequences were excluded, so that about 200 HIV repertoires were analyzed. Among the approximately 190 retained HIV repertoires, some 59 were collected before ART initiation and around 130 after ART initiation. Each repertoire was downsampled to 5000 TRB nucleotide sequences, and summary statistics were averaged across 100 downsampling iterations. Only TRB sequences with CDR3 regions of at least seven amino acids were retained for analysis. A Shannon entropy-derived clonality score and the Gini coefficient were used to measure diversity. In repertoire networks, the top 5000 CDR3 amino acid sequences were linked whenever an edit distance of one separated two sequences. For TRB CDR3 amino acid sequences, antigen specificity groups and MHC restriction were predicted with GLIPH2. Known CMV, EBV, HIV or tissue antigen associations were flagged by matching CDR3 amino acid sequences against VDJdb and McPAS-TCR. Pre-ART, post-ART and control groups were compared with Wilcoxon signed-rank tests and Holm-Bonferroni correction. TCRdb's version of the immuneACCESS table is confined to in-frame rearrangements and falls short of the full clone set. An unresolved V gene accounts for under half of the shortfall where checked; the remainder is of unknown origin. V, J and clone size derive from that table, while D and trimming were established from the DNA sequence. Recorded for this sample are tens of thousands of clones; around nine tenths of them occurred a single time. Around 8% of the sample is held by the ten biggest clonotypes.

Sequenced here: unsorted PBMCs, sampled 0.2 years before starting antiretroviral therapy. The source is a man younger than 35 with HIV. The rearranged chain carries TRBV6-5 and TRBJ2-7; the D gene assignment is ambiguous. The base sequence is TGTGCCAGCAGAAACTCCTACGAGCAGTACTTC. This gives the protein CASRNSYEQYF.